One sample yielded the 28 T cell receptor beta chains listed below, sequenced in a study of tumor-infiltrating lymphocytes in primary liver carcinoma. TCR beta cDNA was reverse-transcribed from about 0.45 ug of total RNA. The reaction used a constant-region primer and ProtoScript II reverse transcriptase. ARM-PCR was slightly modified, and three nested multiplex PCR rounds with it gave rise to the TCR beta libraries. TRBV1-TRBV30 forward primers paired with a C-beta reverse primer drove the first two PCR rounds, 10 cycles each. One entry per CDR3 protein results from TCRdb running MiXCR on the multiplex PCR reads. The table lists about 74,000 distinct CDR3 sequences, over 60% of them singletons, with around a quarter in the top ten. Taking about 19-31 mg of unsorted bulk tissue, the authors co-extracted RNA and DNA. Source material: liver tumor tissue from sampling region 4. Subset here: tumor region T4, right-lateral pole. These receptors were taken from a middle-aged man with primary liver carcinoma and hepatitis B virus infection.

As regards this clonotype: This may be a read error, as it is one base from a much larger clone. V gene TRBV5-6 combines with J gene TRBJ2-7, with a possible D match to TRBD2 (5 bases). The CDR3 consists of 15 residues. Per the germline V gene, CDR1 is SGHDT and CDR2 is YYEEEE. The CDR3 nucleotides are TGTGCCGGCAGCCTTGAGGGCGCCAGCTCCTACGAGCAGTACTTC. Translating it yields CAGSLEGASSYEQYF.

Regarding this clonotype: Germline is not matched at one junction end, which may reflect a read error. The gene calls are TRBV4-2 and TRBJ2-2; D is perhaps TRBD2 (5 bases). The CDR3 covers 15 residues. Germline V lookup: CDR1 LGHNA, CDR2 YNFKEQ. CDR3 loop: CASSSEQANTGELFF. The CDR3, as DNA: TGTGCCAGCAGTTCCGAGCAGGCGAACACCGGGGAGTTGTTTTTT.

Turning to this clonotype: Sequence at one end of the junction differs from germline and may be a read error. The V call is TRBV6-1, the J call TRBJ2-7, with TRBD2 matching 8 bases. The CDR3 loop spans 15 amino acids. Germline V gene data show CDR1 as MNHNS and CDR2 as SASEGT. The CDR3 spells CASSGEAGGSYEQYF. The CDR3 DNA sequence: TGTGCTAGCAGTGGAGAGGCGGGGGGTAGCTACGAGCAGTACTTC.

On this clonotype: A junction boundary mismatches the germline segment, possibly from a read error. The CDR3 sequence is CDSSTGGYEQYF. CDR3 nucleotides: TGTGACAGCAGCACGGGGGGCTACGAGCAGTATTTC. The chain joins TRBV11-2 to TRBJ2-7, with D possibly TRBD2 on 7 matching bases. This CDR3 region has 12 residues. CDR1 and CDR2 (germline): SGHAT, FQNNGV.

Details on this clonotype: The junction departs from the called germline gene at one end, perhaps through a read error. The V gene is TRBV4-2, the J gene TRBJ2-1; TRBD2 agrees at 7 bases. Germline lookup yields CDR1 LGHNA and CDR2 YNFKEQ. This CDR3 is built from 15 residues. CDR3 protein: CAISQGRGVYNEQFF. CDR3 coding DNA: TGCGCCATCAGCCAAGGACGGGGGGTATACAATGAGCAGTTCTTC.

A word on this clonotype: This is likely a read error, given that the CDR3 carries no conserved phenylalanine or tryptophan at its end. This CDR3 is CASMTETVTQYY. The CDR3 bases are TGTGCCAGCATGACAGAAACAGTTACGCAGTATTAT. The chain links TRBV6-6 to TRBJ2-3; a weak D match, TRBD1 (5 bases). The CDR3 totals 12 residues. Germline V gene data show CDR1 as MNHNY and CDR2 as SVGAGI (reference sequence).

This clonotype was observed a handful of times. This chain links TRBV11-2 with TRBJ2-5, with D perhaps being TRBD1 or TRBD2 (5 bases each). V lost 7 bases and J 0 bases, leaving 15 bases between the germline ends. CDR1 is SGHAT, CDR2 FQNNGV, per germline. The CDR3 is 15 amino acids. The CDR3, as DNA: TGTGCCAGCAACCGGGGCTCGGCCCACCAAGAGACCCAGTACTTC. It translates to CASNRGSAHQETQYF.

Note on this clonotype: The CDR3 does not end in the conserved phenylalanine or tryptophan, so this is likely a read error. It is unclear where the CDR3 begins or ends on the DNA, so no DNA is shown, and the CDR3 is as TCRdb lists it. The rearrangement uses TRBV11-1 and TRBJ2-3; the table's D gene call, TRBD2, was not cross checked with the DNA. Germline values: CDR1 SGHAT, CDR2 FQDESV (reference sequence). The CDR3 is made up of 16 amino acids, end residues included. The chain's CDR3 is CASSLGTSTQTDTQYI.

This clonotype was picked up a small number of times. A read error may account for a junction end that differs from germline. The chain links TRBV11-2 to TRBJ2-1; D is ambiguous. This CDR3 has 14 amino acids. The germline V gene encodes CDR1 SGHAT and CDR2 FQNNGV. In nucleotides, the CDR3 is TGTGCCAGCAGCTCCGCTATAGGCGGTAATGAGCAATTCTTC. Encoded protein: CASSSAIGGNEQFF. Variable domain in full (rest from reference TRBV11-2 and TRBJ2-1): EAGVAQSPRYKIIEKRQSVAFWCNPISGHATLYWYQQILGQGPKLLIQFQNNGVVDDSQLPKDRFSAERLKGVDSTLKIQPAKLEDSAVYLCASSSAIGGNEQFFGPGTRLTVL.

Worth noting for this clonotype: Just one base apart from a much larger clone, this may be a read error. V gene TRBV7-2 combines with J gene TRBJ2-7; D possibly matches TRBD1 or TRBD2 (5 bases each). CDR1 and CDR2 from the germline V gene are SGHTA and FQGNSA. This CDR3 has 13 amino acids. The CDR3 region has the DNA TGTGTCAGCAGTTTTGGGGGTTCCTACGAGCAGTACTTC. Translated: CVSSFGGSYEQYF. The full variable domain, completed using reference TRBV7-2 and TRBJ2-7, is GAGVSQSPSNKVTEKGKDVELRCDPISGHTALYWYRQSLGQGLEFLIYFQGNSAPDKSGLPSDRFSAERTGGSVSTLTIQRTQQEDSAVYLCVSSFGGSYEQYFGPGTRLTVT.

This clonotype was counted between two and nine times. The chain combines TRBV19 with TRBJ1-1; D is ambiguous. V lost 5 bases, J lost 0 bases, and 10 bases lay in between. CDR1 is LNHDA and CDR2 is SQIVND in the germline V gene (reference sequence). There are 14 residues in the CDR3. CDR3 loop: CASSAQVLNTEAFF. The CDR3 DNA reads TGTGCCAGTAGTGCCCAGGTCCTGAACACTGAAGCTTTCTTT.

In regard to this clonotype: As the CDR3 is not closed by the conserved phenylalanine or tryptophan, this likely results from a read error. The chain joins TRBV4-1 to TRBJ2-7; 8 nucleotides match TRBD2. Germline CDR1 is MGHRA and CDR2 is YSYEKL. CDR3 length equals 19 residues. V shed 4 bases, J shed 3 bases, and the junction held 20 bases outside the gene matches. CDR3 in amino acids: CASSRRLVTGGQSGYEQYI. The CDR3 coding sequence is TGCGCCAGCAGCCGTAGATTGGTAACGGGAGGGCAGTCGGGCTACGAGCAGTACATC.

On this clonotype: A junction boundary mismatches the germline segment, possibly from a read error. This chain joins TRBV6-2 or TRBV6-3 and TRBJ2-7, with D perhaps matching TRBD1 or TRBD2 (5 bases each). The CDR3 loop spans 13 amino acids. Germline V CDR1 and CDR2: MNHEY, SVGEGT. In DNA, the CDR3 is TGTACCAGTAGTTACCGGGGCCCCTACGAGCAGTACTTC. Its protein product is CTSSYRGPYEQYF.

There are many counts of this clonotype. The gene calls are TRBV12-3 or TRBV12-4 and TRBJ1-3, with D perhaps TRBD1 (5 bases). This CDR3 comprises 12 residues. Trimming took off 3 bases at V and 11 bases at J, with 11 bases between the two ends. This CDR3 reads CASSLGGTAIYF. The CDR3, as DNA: TGTGCCAGCAGTTTGGGGGGAACGGCCATATATTTT.

Regarding this clonotype: Since no conserved phenylalanine or tryptophan closes the CDR3, a read error is the likely cause. The J gene is TRBJ2-3, the V gene TRBV10-3; 16 nucleotides line up with TRBD2. Germline V lookup: CDR1 ENHRY, CDR2 SYGVKD. The CDR3 consists of 21 residues. With V trimmed by 4 bases and J by 5 bases, 18 bases remained unmatched. The CDR3 sequence: CAISASTGLAGGVMHGDTQYL. The CDR3 coding sequence is TGTGCCATCAGTGCGTCCACGGGACTAGCGGGAGGGGTTATGCATGGAGATACGCAGTATCTT.

Turning to this clonotype: Possible read error: a much larger clone is one base away. The chain recombines TRBV28 with TRBJ2-1; 7 nucleotides agree with TRBD1. Germline lookup yields CDR1 MDHEN and CDR2 SYDVKM. CDR3 size: 16 residues. The ends lost 2 bases at V and 0 bases at J; junction bases unmatched: 4. Written as DNA, the CDR3 is TGTGCCAGCAGTTTAAGGACAGGACGCTCCTACAATGAGCAGTTCTTC. This codes for CASSLRTGRSYNEQFF. Using reference TRBV28 and TRBJ2-1 for the parts outside the CDR3, the full variable domain is DVKVTQSSRYLVKRTGEKVFLECVQDMDHENMFWYRQDPGLGLRLIYFSYDVKMKEKGDIPEGYSVSREKKERFSLILESASTNQTSMYLCASSLRTGRSYNEQFFGPGTRLTVL.

In the case of this clonotype: At one boundary the junction diverges from the germline segment, which might be a read error. The chain employs TRBV6-6 and TRBJ1-2; D is possibly TRBD1 (5 bases). The CDR3 sequence is 12 residues long. In germline, CDR1 is MNHNY, CDR2 SVGAGI (reference sequence). In nucleotides, the CDR3 is TGTGCCAGCAGTTACGAGACAAGGGGCTACGCCTTC. Protein: CASSYETRGYAF.

The chain uses TRBV6-1 and TRBJ1-5; a possible D gene is TRBD1 (6 bases). Trimming left V 9 bases short and J 1 base short, with 13 bases between. This CDR3 contains 14 residues. In germline, CDR1 is MNHNS, CDR2 SASEGT. Here the CDR3 DNA reads TGTGCCAGTACCCCTAGGGGGAGCAATCAGCCCCAGCATTTT. Amino acid sequence: CASTPRGSNQPQHF.

This rearrangement joins TRBV11-2 to TRBJ2-1; 7 bases are shared with TRBD2. Per the germline V gene, CDR1 is SGHAT and CDR2 is FQNNGV. V was clipped by 4 bases and J by 8 bases; unmatched bases: 14. The CDR3 runs to 16 residues. The CDR3 loop reads CASSSHRNGGIYEQFF. Here the CDR3 DNA reads TGTGCCAGCAGCTCGCACCGCAACGGGGGGATCTATGAGCAGTTCTTC.

V gene TRBV28 combines with J gene TRBJ2-4; D assignment may be TRBD1 or TRBD2 (6 bases each). Germline CDR1 MDHEN, CDR2 SYDVKM. This CDR3 has 18 amino acids. The ends were cut back, 4 bases at V and 8 bases at J, with 27 bases in the middle. For the CDR3, the DNA is TGTGCCAGCAGTTCCATGGACGCCAACGGCATTGGGGGGCACATTCAGTACTTC. This sequence encodes CASSSMDANGIGGHIQYF.

Notes on this clonotype: A much bigger clone sits one base away, suggesting this may be a read error. The chain carries TRBV30 and TRBJ2-1, with 12 nucleotides matching TRBD2. Germline V gene lookup returns CDR1 GTSNPN and CDR2 SVGIG (reference sequence). V was pared by 1 base and J by 12 bases, with 7 bases of the junction left unmatched. This CDR3 is built from 14 residues. CDR3 sequence: CAWSALAGGGVQFF. In DNA, the CDR3 is TGTGCCTGGAGTGCACTAGCGGGAGGCGGGGTGCAGTTCTTC. Full variable domain (outside the CDR3, taken from reference TRBV30 and TRBJ2-1): SQTIHQWPATLVQPVGSPLSLECTVEGTSNPNLYWYRQAAGRGLQLLFYSVGIGQISSEVPQNLSASRPQDRQFILSSKKLLLSDSGFYLCAWSALAGGGVQFFGPGTRLTVL.

In regard to this clonotype: A much larger clone sits a single nucleotide away, making a read error possible. V gene TRBV4-1 combines with J gene TRBJ2-2; 9 positions match TRBD2. The germline V gene has CDR1 MGHRA and CDR2 YSYEKL. CDR3 size: 16 residues. Trimming cost V 4 bases and J 9 bases; bases outside gene matches: 12. CDR3 DNA: TGCGCCAGCAGCCTCTTAGCGGGAGCAGGGTCCAGGGAGCTGTTTTTT. It yields the protein CASSLLAGAGSRELFF.

Ten or more counts support this clonotype. This may come from a read error, since a much larger clone is one base off. The chain joins TRBV5-1 to TRBJ2-3, with a tentative D call TRBD1 (6 bases). The CDR3 length is 15 residues. Trimming pared 7 bases from V and 0 bases from J, leaving 15 bases between. Germline V CDR1 and CDR2: SGHRS, YFSETQ. The CDR3 sequence: CASGWRDRSTDTQYF. The CDR3 DNA follows: TGCGCCAGCGGCTGGAGAGACAGGAGCACAGATACGCAGTATTTT.

On this clonotype itself: It may be a read error: a sequence one base away is much more abundant. V and J are TRBV30 and TRBJ2-3; 10 positions match TRBD2. This CDR3 contains 14 residues. Germline lookup yields CDR1 GTSNPN and CDR2 SVGIG (reference sequence). The CDR3 nucleotides read TGTGGCGTCGGCGCTAGCGGGAGTGCAGATACGCAGTATTTT. Amino acids: CGVGASGSADTQYF. Full variable domain (missing parts from reference TRBV30 and TRBJ2-3): SQTIHQWPATLVQPVGSPLSLECTVEGTSNPNLYWYRQAAGRGLQLLFYSVGIGQISSEVPQNLSASRPQDRQFILSSKKLLLSDSGFYLCGVGASGSADTQYFGPGTRLTVL.

This chain uses TRBV4-1 with TRBJ1-2, with D possibly being TRBD1 (5 bases). V was shortened by 4 bases and J by 8 bases, with 17 bases between the two germline ends. Germline CDR1 and CDR2: MGHRA and YSYEKL. CDR3 length equals 14 residues. The CDR3 protein is CASSLTKGIVGYTF. CDR3 DNA: TGCGCCAGCAGCCTAACCAAGGGGATTGTGGGCTACACCTTC.

To note about this clonotype: This may stem from a read error, because a much larger clone lies one nucleotide away. This chain joins TRBV24-1 and TRBJ2-5, with D perhaps matching TRBD1 (6 bases). CDR3 length equals 14 residues. In germline, CDR1 is KGHDR, CDR2 SFDVKD. V gave up 7 bases and J gave up 5 bases, with 16 bases separating them. The CDR3 spells CATSGRGAGETQYF. Written as DNA, the CDR3 is TGTGCCACCAGCGGCAGGGGCGCTGGGGAGACCCAGTACTTC.

This clonotype was seen many times. CDR3: CASSPTSGSYNEQFF. CDR3 nucleotide sequence: TGTGCCAGCAGTCCGACTAGCGGGTCCTACAATGAGCAGTTCTTC. The rearrangement joins TRBV28 to TRBJ2-1; 10 bases agree with TRBD2. The J segment lost 1 base and the V segment lost 5 bases, leaving 2 bases of the junction unmatched. The CDR3 has 15 residues. From germline, CDR1 is MDHEN and CDR2 SYDVKM.

The chain recombines TRBV29-1 with TRBJ1-5; D may be TRBD1 (6 bases). The better agreement between TRBJ2-3 and the DNA end casts doubt on the J call. Germline-derived CDR1 and CDR2 are SQVTM and ANQGSEA. This CDR3 is built from 13 residues. The CDR3 loop is CSVGTVHNQPQYF. CDR3 in DNA: TGCAGCGTTGGGACAGTGCATAATCAGCCCCAGTATTTT.